This is a list of T cell receptor beta chains from one sample in a study of Ad26.COV2.S vaccination and SARS-CoV-2 variants. Only in-frame clones appear in the TCRdb table, and some are missing; sequencing was by immunoSEQ multiplex PCR. The sample comprises 450,000 to 550,000 clones, approximately 92% of which are singletons, and approximately 2.5% rests with the top ten. The sequencing used peripheral blood, collected in a trial of Ad26.COV2.S vaccine versus placebo. These receptors all stem from a person aged 18-65 years who received the Ad26.COV2.S COVID-19 vaccine or a placebo. The CDR3 runs from the conserved cysteine through the conserved F or W. The D gene is left open where the match is weak. Size is stated for part of the rows, as once, few or many counts, or as a class when the clone is expanded.

j_call | d_call | clone_size | v_call | cdr3_nt | cdr3_aa
TRBJ2-5 | NA | NA | TRBV28 | TGTGCCAGCAGCCTAATAGGGGGTCTGGGAGAGACCCAGTACTTC | CASSLIGGLGETQYF
TRBJ2-1 | TRBD2 | once | TRBV4-2 | TGTGCCAGCAGCCCGGGACTAGCGGGGCATGAGCAGTTCTTC | CASSPGLAGHEQFF
TRBJ2-3 | TRBD1 | NA | TRBV2 | TGTGCCAGCAGGCCCGCGGCCTGGACAGGCTCGCAGTATTTT | CASRPAAWTGSQYF
TRBJ2-7 | TRBD2 | NA | TRBV5-1 | TGCGCCAGCAGCTTGGTAGCGGGGGGATGGCCGTCCTACGAGCAGTACTTC | CASSLVAGGWPSYEQYF
TRBJ2-3 | NA | NA | TRBV7-9 | TGTGCCAGCAGCTTCGCGTATCGGACAGATACGCAGTATTTT | CASSFAYRTDTQYF
TRBJ2-7 | TRBD1 | NA | TRBV5-8 | TGTGCCAGCAGCTTGGGGTTCGGGACAGGGGGCTACGAGCAGTACTTC | CASSLGFGTGGYEQYF
TRBJ1-2 | NA | NA | TRBV5-4 | TGTGCCAGCAGCTTAGGGGGGGCGTATGGCTACACCTTC | CASSLGGAYGYTF
TRBJ1-1 | NA | NA | TRBV7-3 | TGTGCCAGCCGCCGGACGGGAGACACTGAAGCTTTCTTT | CASRRTGDTEAFF
TRBJ2-7 | TRBD2 | NA | TRBV3-1/TRBV3-2 | TGTGCCAGCAGCCAGGACCAAACCGGACTAGCGGGGGGGCTCGAGCAGTACTTC | CASSQDQTGLAGGLEQYF
TRBJ1-1 | TRBD1 | NA | TRBV12-3/TRBV12-4 | TGTGCCAGCAGTTCACTCTGGACAGGGCGTGCTTTCTTT | CASSSLWTGRAFF
TRBJ1-1 | TRBD1 | few | TRBV6-4 | TGTGCCAGCAGTGACCCACTACCCCGGGACAGGGTAAGAAACACTGAAGCTTTCTTT | CASSDPLPRDRVRNTEAFF
TRBJ1-1 | NA | NA | TRBV11-1 | TGTGCCAGCAGCTTAGAGGATAGGCCTGTTAACACTGAAGCTTTCTTT | CASSLEDRPVNTEAFF
TRBJ2-5 | NA | few | TRBV6-5 | TGTGCCAGCAGTTACCGCGGGCAAGAGACCCAGTACTTC | CASSYRGQETQYF
TRBJ1-4 | NA | NA | TRBV5-1 | TGCGCCAGCAGCTTATTGACAGGAGGTAATGAAAAACTGTTTTTT | CASSLLTGGNEKLFF
TRBJ2-2 | TRBD2 | NA | TRBV7-2 | TGTGCCAGCAGCTTAGGCAGTGGCGGGAGGGCCAACGGGGAGCTGTTTTTT | CASSLGSGGRANGELFF
TRBJ1-1 | NA | NA | TRBV14 | TGTGCCAGCAGCCAAGATGGGCAGAGCCCGGTCACTGAAGCTTTCTTT | CASSQDGQSPVTEAFF
TRBJ1-2 | NA | NA | TRBV18 | TGTGCCAGCTCACCTCAGGGTGTTGGGAACTATGGCTACACCTTC | CASSPQGVGNYGYTF
TRBJ2-4 | NA | NA | TRBV5-4 | TGTGCCAGCAGCCCCGACAGCCCAAACATTCAGTACTTC | CASSPDSPNIQYF
TRBJ2-1 | TRBD2 | NA | TRBV5-1 | TGCGCCAGCAGCAAAACTAGCGGGAGGACACCTCACTACAATGAGCAGTTCTTC | CASSKTSGRTPHYNEQFF
TRBJ2-7 | NA | NA | TRBV28 | TGTGCCAGCAGTTTTCTAAGCGAGGGCACCTACGAGCAGTACTTC | CASSFLSEGTYEQYF
TRBJ2-7 | NA | NA | TRBV29-1 | TGCAGCGTTGACACAGGCTTGGGCTACGAGCAGTACTTC | CSVDTGLGYEQYF
TRBJ1-1 | NA | NA | TRBV7-2 | TGTGCCAGCAGCTCCAGGGGGAACACTGAAGCTTTCTTT | CASSSRGNTEAFF
TRBJ2-3 | NA | NA | TRBV4-3 | TGCGCCAGCAGCCAAGATGGTCCAGGTTCCAGGACAGATACGCAGTATTTT | CASSQDGPGSRTDTQYF
TRBJ1-1 | NA | NA | TRBV7-9 | TGTGCCAGCAGTTCTACAGGTTTGAACACTGAAGCTTTCTTT | CASSSTGLNTEAFF
TRBJ1-3 | NA | NA | TRBV11-2 | TGTGCCAGCAGCTTAGGATCGGCCTCTGGAAACACCATATATTTT | CASSLGSASGNTIYF
TRBJ2-2 | NA | few | TRBV7-8 | TGTGCCAGCAGCCTAAGGGATAGACGGGAGCTGTTTTTT | CASSLRDRRELFF
TRBJ2-3 | NA | NA | TRBV30 | TGTGCCAGCTACTCCGAGGGCACAGATACGCAGTATTTT | CASYSEGTDTQYF
TRBJ2-2 | TRBD2 | NA | TRBV7-8 | TGTGCCAGCCACAGCGGGAGCCCCTGGAACACCGGGGAGCTGTTTTTT | CASHSGSPWNTGELFF
TRBJ1-2 | TRBD1 | NA | TRBV4-1 | TGCGCCAGCAGCCAAAGGACAGGGGGCGATGGCTACACCTTC | CASSQRTGGDGYTF
TRBJ1-4 | NA | NA | TRBV5-1 | TGCGCCAGCACCGAGACAGTCAGGGGTGAAAAACTGTTTTTT | CASTETVRGEKLFF
TRBJ1-5 | TRBD1 | NA | TRBV18 | TGTGCCAGCTCACCAGGACAGGGTTTCGCGCAGCCCCAGCATTTT | CASSPGQGFAQPQHF